This is a list of T cell receptor beta chains from one sample in a study of CD8+ T cells in alopecia areata. This table comes from immunoSEQ multiplex PCR, and its TCRdb copy is limited to in-frame clones, with some not included. The data show fewer than 100,000 clones, with roughly 47% seen just once and 0.79% held by the top ten. Sample: CD4+ T cells sorted from blood. All receptors derive from a human donor with alopecia areata. CDR3s include the opening cysteine and the closing phenylalanine or tryptophan. A D gene is named only where the DNA matches it firmly. Not all rows give a size; the values are once, few, many and, for expanded clones, a class.

>NA|few|TRBV11-2|TRBJ2-5
CASSSAEQGETQYF
TGTGCCAGCAGCTCCGCAGAACAGGGAGAGACCCAGTACTTC
>NA|NA|TRBV29-1|TRBJ2-5
CSVGGLRETQYF
TGCAGCGTTGGAGGACTTCGGGAGACCCAGTACTTC
>TRBD1|NA|TRBV30|TRBJ2-4
CAVGGTGLDIQYF
TGTGCTGTAGGGGGGACAGGGCTGGACATTCAGTACTTC
>NA|NA|TRBV7-2|TRBJ2-1
CASSSPSGPREQFF
TGTGCCAGCAGCTCTCCATCCGGTCCCCGGGAGCAGTTCTTC
>NA|NA|TRBV29-1|TRBJ2-5
CSVAEDRVATQYF
TGCAGCGTTGCAGAGGACCGCGTGGCGACCCAGTACTTC
>TRBD2|NA|TRBV30|TRBJ2-1
CARGRSSYNEQFF
TGTGCCCGCGGGAGGAGCTCCTACAATGAGCAGTTCTTC
>NA|once|TRBV29-1|TRBJ2-2
CSVRVSGELFF
TGCAGCGTTCGAGTTTCCGGGGAGCTGTTTTTT
>NA|once|TRBV2|TRBJ2-1
CASSDTGLYRKGNEQFF
TGTGCCAGCAGTGACACAGGGTTGTACAGAAAGGGCAATGAGCAGTTCTTC
>NA|NA|TRBV5-1|TRBJ2-1
CASSPDYGGSYNEQFF
TGCGCCAGCAGCCCGGACTATGGGGGCTCCTACAATGAGCAGTTCTTC
>NA|NA|TRBV7-9|TRBJ2-1
CASSFNNEQFF
TGTGCCAGCAGCTTCAACAATGAGCAGTTCTTC
>NA|few|TRBV14|TRBJ2-1
CASSPLGGRENEQFF
TGTGCCAGCAGCCCCCTCGGCGGACGTGAAAATGAGCAGTTCTTC
>TRBD1|NA|TRBV29-1|TRBJ1-4
CSVETRTGLFF
TGCAGCGTTGAAACCCGGACAGGACTGTTTTTT
>NA|NA|TRBV29-1|TRBJ2-1
CSVGGGAGSADEQFF
TGCAGCGTTGGAGGGGGCGCGGGGTCCGCGGATGAGCAGTTCTTC
>NA|NA|TRBV30|TRBJ1-1
CACRDRGEAFF
TGTGCCTGTCGGGACCGCGGAGAAGCTTTCTTT
>TRBD1|NA|TRBV19|TRBJ2-7
CASSADRGDEQYF
TGTGCCAGTAGTGCCGACAGGGGGGACGAGCAGTACTTC
>NA|few|TRBV29-1|TRBJ2-6
CSVGPGANVLTF
TGCAGCGTGGGACCTGGGGCCAACGTCCTGACTTTC
>NA|NA|TRBV28|TRBJ2-3
CASSIGGPTDTQYF
TGTGCCAGCAGTATCGGGGGGCCAACAGATACGCAGTATTTT
>TRBD2|NA|TRBV30|TRBJ2-5
CAWSVGLAGAETQYF
TGTGCCTGGAGTGTCGGACTAGCGGGAGCAGAGACCCAGTACTTC
>NA|few|TRBV29-1|TRBJ1-4
CSALRSTNEKLFF
TGCAGCGCCTTAAGGTCGACTAATGAAAAACTGTTTTTT
>NA|few|TRBV29-1|TRBJ2-7
CSVEVSGGAEQYF
TGCAGCGTTGAAGTGTCGGGGGGCGCCGAGCAGTACTTC
>NA|few|TRBV5-1|TRBJ2-7
CASSLAAGVGEQYF
TGCGCCAGCAGCTTGGCCGCAGGGGTTGGGGAGCAGTACTTC
>NA|NA|TRBV29-1|TRBJ2-5
CSVAWGTQETQYF
TGCAGCGTTGCATGGGGGACCCAAGAGACCCAGTACTTC
>NA|NA|TRBV29-1|TRBJ2-7
CSVARRQGHEQYF
TGCAGCGTTGCAAGGCGGCAGGGCCACGAGCAGTACTTC
>TRBD1|NA|TRBV30|TRBJ2-5
CAWSSGQSRAETQYF
TGTGCCTGGAGTTCGGGACAGTCAAGGGCAGAGACCCAGTACTTC
>NA|NA|TRBV30|TRBJ1-5
CAWSEGGPQHF
TGTGCCTGGAGTGAAGGGGGGCCCCAGCATTTT
>NA|NA|TRBV29-1|TRBJ2-3
CSVDRGQSSTDTQYF
TGCAGCGTTGACCGCGGACAGAGTAGCACAGATACGCAGTATTTT
>NA|NA|TRBV4-1|TRBJ2-5
CASSLGLQETQYF
TGCGCCAGCAGCCTTGGACTACAAGAGACCCAGTACTTC
>TRBD2|NA|TRBV30|TRBJ2-1
CAWSPLAGGIDEQFF
TGTGCCTGGAGTCCCCTAGCGGGGGGGATTGATGAGCAGTTCTTC
>TRBD2|NA|TRBV29-1|TRBJ2-3
CSVELYGTTPDTQYF
TGCAGCGTTGAGCTGTACGGGACTACGCCCGATACGCAGTATTTT
>NA|NA|TRBV4-3|TRBJ1-2
CASSSRREGGYTF
TGCGCCAGCAGCTCAAGAAGGGAAGGTGGCTACACCTTC
>NA|NA|TRBV29-1|TRBJ2-3
CSVEEVPLDTQYF
TGCAGCGTTGAAGAAGTTCCGTTAGATACGCAGTATTTT
>TRBD1|NA|TRBV5-1|TRBJ2-5
CASSLGQGAAETQYF
TGCGCCAGCAGTTTGGGACAGGGGGCTGCGGAGACCCAGTACTTC
>NA|NA|TRBV30|TRBJ2-1
CAWAAVGYKQFF
TGTGCCTGGGCAGCCGTTGGTTATAAGCAGTTCTTC
>NA|NA|TRBV28|TRBJ2-7
CASIVRNGFEQYF
TGTGCCAGCATCGTCCGGAACGGCTTCGAGCAGTACTTC
>NA|NA|TRBV18|TRBJ2-1
CASSDSGSGIF
TGTGCCAGCTCAGATTCCGGAAGTGGCATCTTC
>TRBD1|NA|TRBV11-2|TRBJ2-3
CASSSRTGGDTQYF
TGTGCCAGCAGCTCCCGGACAGGGGGAGATACGCAGTATTTT
>NA|NA|TRBV30|TRBJ1-4
CAWTKVFRRGLPSTNEKLFF
TGTGCCTGGACAAAAGTTTTCCGCAGGGGCCTCCCATCAACTAATGAAAAACTGTTTTTT
>TRBD1|NA|TRBV7-9|TRBJ2-7
CASSLVGGVEQYF
TGTGCCAGCAGCTTAGTAGGGGGCGTCGAGCAGTACTTC
>TRBD1|few|TRBV27|TRBJ1-2
CASSPRQGYGYTF
TGTGCCAGCAGTCCCCGACAGGGCTATGGCTACACCTTC
>TRBD2|few|TRBV29-1|TRBJ2-1
CSAGTSGYNEQFF
TGCAGCGCTGGGACTAGCGGGTACAATGAGCAGTTCTTC
>NA|NA|TRBV5-6|TRBJ2-5
CASSRTGTQYF
TGTGCCAGCAGTCGCACAGGGACCCAGTACTTC